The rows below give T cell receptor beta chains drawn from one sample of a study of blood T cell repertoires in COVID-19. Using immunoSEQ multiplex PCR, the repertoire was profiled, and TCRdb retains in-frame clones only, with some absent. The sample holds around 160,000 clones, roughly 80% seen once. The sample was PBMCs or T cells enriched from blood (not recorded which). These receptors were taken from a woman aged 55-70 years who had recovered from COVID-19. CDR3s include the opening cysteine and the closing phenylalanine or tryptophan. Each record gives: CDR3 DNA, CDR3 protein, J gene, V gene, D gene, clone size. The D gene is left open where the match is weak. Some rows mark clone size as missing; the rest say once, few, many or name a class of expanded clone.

CDR3nt: TGTGCCAGCTTCCGACGGGAACAGGGTGACTATGGCTACACCTTC; CDR3aa: CASFRREQGDYGYTF; j_gene: TRBJ1-2; v_gene: TRBV6-5; d_gene: .; abundance: .
CDR3nt: TGTGCCTGGAGTGTAGGGGACAGGGGGTTGCTGAACACTGAAGCTTTCTTT; CDR3aa: CAWSVGDRGLLNTEAFF; j_gene: TRBJ1-1; v_gene: TRBV30; d_gene: TRBD1; abundance: .
CDR3nt: TGTGCCAGCAGCTTAGTAGGGAGGGGGGGCACAGATACGCAGTATTTT; CDR3aa: CASSLVGRGGTDTQYF; j_gene: TRBJ2-3; v_gene: TRBV11-2; d_gene: .; abundance: once
CDR3nt: TGTGCCAGCCATGGAGCGGGGTTTAAGGTTGAGCAGTTCTTC; CDR3aa: CASHGAGFKVEQFF; j_gene: TRBJ2-1; v_gene: TRBV7-2; d_gene: TRBD2; abundance: .
CDR3nt: TGTGCCAGCAGCTCGAGGAGCGGCAATAATTCACCCCTCCACTTT; CDR3aa: CASSSRSGNNSPLHF; j_gene: TRBJ1-6; v_gene: TRBV11-3; d_gene: .; abundance: .
CDR3nt: TGTGCCAGCAGTGAATTAGTACGAAATGGGCTTGGCTACACCTTC; CDR3aa: CASSELVRNGLGYTF; j_gene: TRBJ1-2; v_gene: TRBV25-1; d_gene: .; abundance: .
CDR3nt: TGTGCCAGCAGTTACAGGGGGCGCGGCTACACCTTC; CDR3aa: CASSYRGRGYTF; j_gene: TRBJ1-2; v_gene: TRBV12-3/TRBV12-4; d_gene: TRBD1; abundance: .
CDR3nt: TGTGCCAGCAGCGAGCCGCATAACACTGAAGCTTTCTTT; CDR3aa: CASSEPHNTEAFF; j_gene: TRBJ1-1; v_gene: TRBV6-4; d_gene: .; abundance: .
CDR3nt: TGTGCCACCAGTGATCGGGCCGGGAGCTATTTCAGCGGGGAGCTGTTTTTT; CDR3aa: CATSDRAGSYFSGELFF; j_gene: TRBJ2-2; v_gene: TRBV24-1; d_gene: .; abundance: few
CDR3nt: TGTGCCAGCAGCCAAGATTTGCCTAGCGAGGACGAGCAGTACTTC; CDR3aa: CASSQDLPSEDEQYF; j_gene: TRBJ2-7; v_gene: TRBV3-1/TRBV3-2; d_gene: .; abundance: .
CDR3nt: TGCAGTGCTCGTGACAGGGTGAACTATGGCTACACCTTC; CDR3aa: CSARDRVNYGYTF; j_gene: TRBJ1-2; v_gene: TRBV20-1; d_gene: TRBD1; abundance: .
CDR3nt: TGTGCCAGTAGTATAGCAGGGTATCAGCCCCAGCATTTT; CDR3aa: CASSIAGYQPQHF; j_gene: TRBJ1-5; v_gene: TRBV19; d_gene: .; abundance: .
CDR3nt: TGTGCCAGTAGTAATCCTGATGGCTACACCTTC; CDR3aa: CASSNPDGYTF; j_gene: TRBJ1-2; v_gene: TRBV19; d_gene: .; abundance: .
CDR3nt: TGTGCCAGCAGCCAAGCCCATTCCTACGAGCAGTACTTC; CDR3aa: CASSQAHSYEQYF; j_gene: TRBJ2-7; v_gene: TRBV14; d_gene: .; abundance: .
CDR3nt: TGTGCCAGCAGGAGGGACTACACCTACGAGCAGTACTTC; CDR3aa: CASRRDYTYEQYF; j_gene: TRBJ2-7; v_gene: TRBV27; d_gene: TRBD2; abundance: once
CDR3nt: TGTGCCAGCAGCTTAGCGCCCCGACAGGGGCACACCTTC; CDR3aa: CASSLAPRQGHTF; j_gene: TRBJ1-2; v_gene: TRBV7-9; d_gene: TRBD1; abundance: .
CDR3nt: TGTGCCATCGCCTCCCCATACGGAGTTGATGGCTACACCTTC; CDR3aa: CAIASPYGVDGYTF; j_gene: TRBJ1-2; v_gene: TRBV10-3; d_gene: .; abundance: .
CDR3nt: TGTGCCAGCAGTTTATGGTGGGGGACAGGGGATCCACCCCTCCACTTT; CDR3aa: CASSLWWGTGDPPLHF; j_gene: TRBJ1-6; v_gene: TRBV27; d_gene: TRBD1; abundance: .
CDR3nt: TGTGCCAGCAGCCAAAAGGGGGGGCAATTATACTCTGGGGCCAACGTCCTGACTTTC; CDR3aa: CASSQKGGQLYSGANVLTF; j_gene: TRBJ2-6; v_gene: TRBV27; d_gene: .; abundance: .
CDR3nt: TGCAGCGTGATAACGCGGGACTCCTGGAGCTCTGGAAACACCATATATTTT; CDR3aa: CSVITRDSWSSGNTIYF; j_gene: TRBJ1-3; v_gene: TRBV29-1; d_gene: .; abundance: .
CDR3nt: TGTGCCAGCAGTTACTCCAGGGTAGAGCAGTACTTC; CDR3aa: CASSYSRVEQYF; j_gene: TRBJ2-7; v_gene: TRBV6-5; d_gene: .; abundance: .
CDR3nt: TGCGCCAGCAGTGGGCCTAGCGGGCCTGCTACCGGAGAGACCCAGTACTTC; CDR3aa: CASSGPSGPATGETQYF; j_gene: TRBJ2-5; v_gene: TRBV10-2; d_gene: TRBD2; abundance: .
CDR3nt: TGCGCCAGCAGTGAGTCCGGATCTCTGGGCATATATGGCTACACCTTC; CDR3aa: CASSESGSLGIYGYTF; j_gene: TRBJ1-2; v_gene: TRBV10-2; d_gene: .; abundance: .
CDR3nt: TGTGCCAGCAGCTGGACGGGTCTGGAGTACACCGAGCGGGAGACCCAGTACTTC; CDR3aa: CASSWTGLEYTERETQYF; j_gene: TRBJ2-5; v_gene: TRBV5-5; d_gene: .; abundance: .
CDR3nt: TGTGCCAGTAGTATAGTAGCAGGGGCGAGCAATCAGCCCCAGCATTTT; CDR3aa: CASSIVAGASNQPQHF; j_gene: TRBJ1-5; v_gene: TRBV19; d_gene: .; abundance: .
CDR3nt: TGTGCCAGCAGTCCCAGGACGGGGGCGAACACCGGGGAGCTGTTTTTT; CDR3aa: CASSPRTGANTGELFF; j_gene: TRBJ2-2; v_gene: TRBV6-4; d_gene: .; abundance: .
CDR3nt: TGTGCCAGCAGGGACAGGGCCCCCCGGGAGCAGTACTTC; CDR3aa: CASRDRAPREQYF; j_gene: TRBJ2-7; v_gene: TRBV2; d_gene: TRBD1; abundance: .
CDR3nt: TGTGCCAGCTCACCGACACGGAACACCGGGGAGCTGTTTTTT; CDR3aa: CASSPTRNTGELFF; j_gene: TRBJ2-2; v_gene: TRBV18; d_gene: .; abundance: few
CDR3nt: TGTGCCAGCAACCGGCGTCCGCGCGGTCAGCCCCAGCATTTT; CDR3aa: CASNRRPRGQPQHF; j_gene: TRBJ1-5; v_gene: TRBV21-1; d_gene: .; abundance: .
CDR3nt: TGTGCCAGCAGTTACGTTGGCGGTAAAGCTTTCTTT; CDR3aa: CASSYVGGKAFF; j_gene: TRBJ1-1; v_gene: TRBV6-5; d_gene: .; abundance: .
CDR3nt: TGTGCCTGGAGTGTAACCCAGGAGCAGTACTTC; CDR3aa: CAWSVTQEQYF; j_gene: TRBJ2-7; v_gene: TRBV30; d_gene: .; abundance: .
CDR3nt: TGTGCCAGCAGCAAAAGCGGATCGGGGACAGGGGATTGCGGAAACACCATATATTTT; CDR3aa: CASSKSGSGTGDCGNTIYF; j_gene: TRBJ1-3; v_gene: TRBV21-1; d_gene: .; abundance: .
CDR3nt: TGCGCCAGCAGTACAGGTAGCACAGATACGCAGTATTTT; CDR3aa: CASSTGSTDTQYF; j_gene: TRBJ2-3; v_gene: TRBV5-1; d_gene: .; abundance: .
CDR3nt: TGTGCCAGCAGCCAGGTGACTAGCGGGGAGTACCAAGAGACCCAGTACTTC; CDR3aa: CASSQVTSGEYQETQYF; j_gene: TRBJ2-5; v_gene: TRBV4-2; d_gene: TRBD2; abundance: .
CDR3nt: TGCGCCAGCAGCTATCAAGAGGGACAGCAAGAGACCCAGTACTTC; CDR3aa: CASSYQEGQQETQYF; j_gene: TRBJ2-5; v_gene: TRBV5-1; d_gene: TRBD1; abundance: .
CDR3nt: TGTGCCAGCAGCTTGAGAACTATGACAGGCTACTACGAGCAGTACTTC; CDR3aa: CASSLRTMTGYYEQYF; j_gene: TRBJ2-7; v_gene: TRBV7-9; d_gene: .; abundance: few
CDR3nt: TGTGCCAGCAGCCCCCAGAACTATGGCTACACCTTC; CDR3aa: CASSPQNYGYTF; j_gene: TRBJ1-2; v_gene: TRBV7-9; d_gene: .; abundance: .
CDR3nt: TGCGCCAGCAGTGAGTCGAAAGGGGTCACTGAAGCTTTCTTT; CDR3aa: CASSESKGVTEAFF; j_gene: TRBJ1-1; v_gene: TRBV10-2; d_gene: .; abundance: few
CDR3nt: TGCAGCGCCTGGGACAGGGCGTCCTACGAGCAGTACTTC; CDR3aa: CSAWDRASYEQYF; j_gene: TRBJ2-7; v_gene: TRBV29-1; d_gene: TRBD1; abundance: .
CDR3nt: TGTGCCATCGGCGGCGTGTACCAAGAGACCCAGTACTTC; CDR3aa: CAIGGVYQETQYF; j_gene: TRBJ2-5; v_gene: TRBV10-3; d_gene: .; abundance: .
CDR3nt: TGTGCCAGCAGCATGAGCTCCTATAATTCACCCCTCCACTTT; CDR3aa: CASSMSSYNSPLHF; j_gene: TRBJ1-6; v_gene: TRBV2; d_gene: .; abundance: .
CDR3nt: TGTGCCAGCAGCTCGCCGGGACACCCCTACGAGCAGTACTTC; CDR3aa: CASSSPGHPYEQYF; j_gene: TRBJ2-7; v_gene: TRBV7-9; d_gene: .; abundance: .
CDR3nt: TGTGCCAGCAGTGAGGATTTGCGGGGGTACGAGCAGTACTTC; CDR3aa: CASSEDLRGYEQYF; j_gene: TRBJ2-7; v_gene: TRBV27; d_gene: TRBD2; abundance: once
CDR3nt: TGTGCCAGCAGTGACCCTGCAGGCGGGGCCGTCTCCTACGAGCAGTACTTC; CDR3aa: CASSDPAGGAVSYEQYF; j_gene: TRBJ2-7; v_gene: TRBV2; d_gene: .; abundance: .
CDR3nt: TGCAGTGCAGGACTAGCGGGGGAGCAGTACTTC; CDR3aa: CSAGLAGEQYF; j_gene: TRBJ2-7; v_gene: TRBV20-1; d_gene: TRBD2; abundance: .
CDR3nt: TGTGCCAGCAGCCAGGGGGCGCAGGGCAATCAGCCCCAGCATTTT; CDR3aa: CASSQGAQGNQPQHF; j_gene: TRBJ1-5; v_gene: TRBV7-2; d_gene: TRBD1; abundance: .
CDR3nt: TGTGCCAGCAGTTACGAAGTTACAGGCCACTATGGCTACACCTTC; CDR3aa: CASSYEVTGHYGYTF; j_gene: TRBJ1-2; v_gene: TRBV6-5; d_gene: .; abundance: .
CDR3nt: TGTGCCAGCAGCTTAGCTAGCGGGGGACCCTACGAGCAGTACTTC; CDR3aa: CASSLASGGPYEQYF; j_gene: TRBJ2-7; v_gene: TRBV7-3; d_gene: TRBD2; abundance: once
CDR3nt: TGTGCCAGTTCAACCTTTCAGGCCCGCGAAGCTTTCTTT; CDR3aa: CASSTFQAREAFF; j_gene: TRBJ1-1; v_gene: TRBV12-3/TRBV12-4; d_gene: .; abundance: .
CDR3nt: TGTGCCGCCAGGGGGGTCGGGGTCAATGAGCAGTTCTTC; CDR3aa: CAARGVGVNEQFF; j_gene: TRBJ2-1; v_gene: TRBV10-3; d_gene: .; abundance: once
CDR3nt: TGTGCCAGCTCATCGCAGAGCGGGGGGGTTTACAATGAGCAGTTCTTC; CDR3aa: CASSSQSGGVYNEQFF; j_gene: TRBJ2-1; v_gene: TRBV18; d_gene: TRBD2; abundance: .
CDR3nt: TGTGCCAGCAGCGTCAGCCCGCGGACCTCAGAGGGTGGCTACACCTTC; CDR3aa: CASSVSPRTSEGGYTF; j_gene: TRBJ1-2; v_gene: TRBV9; d_gene: .; abundance: .
CDR3nt: TGTGCCAGCAGTTATGAGGGTCAGCCCCAGCATTTT; CDR3aa: CASSYEGQPQHF; j_gene: TRBJ1-5; v_gene: TRBV6-2/TRBV6-3; d_gene: .; abundance: .
CDR3nt: TGTGCCTGGAGTGGGACAACGGGCGACACAGCTTTCTTT; CDR3aa: CAWSGTTGDTAFF; j_gene: TRBJ1-1; v_gene: TRBV30; d_gene: .; abundance: .
CDR3nt: TGTGCCAGCAGATTAGCCCCCGATTTGTATTTT; CDR3aa: CASRLAPDLYF; j_gene: TRBJ2-3; v_gene: TRBV2; d_gene: .; abundance: .